This TCR beta chain derives from a study of blood T cell repertoires in COVID-19. Study-wide background: Italy, Spain and the United States were the sources of the convalescent and acute COVID-19 samples. Nucleic acid was either cDNA or gDNA, and it came from T cells, B-cell-depleted T cells, or PBMCs.

The CDR3 is 17 amino acids. V lost 5 bases to trimming and J lost 5 bases; unmatched junction nucleotides: 11. The germline V gene has CDR1 SEHNR and CDR2 FQNEAQ (reference sequence). Original data processing: Amplified reference gene primers provided the basis for estimating nucleated cell counts. Sequencing was performed with immunoSEQ multiplex PCR; in TCRdb, only in-frame clones are kept and a portion is missing. The V and J calls and clone size were taken over from that table, and D and trimming were inferred from the DNA. The top ten hold about 2.1% of the sample, which has hundreds of thousands of clones, approximately 91% seen once. Assignment of participants to cohorts was predicated upon participant-reported clinical history.

The receptor's source is a woman aged 40 to 49 with acute COVID-19. The material sequenced was PBMCs or T cells enriched from blood (not recorded which). The chain is built from TRBV7-9 and TRBJ2-2, with TRBD1 matching 10 bases. For the CDR3, the DNA is TGTGCCAGCAGCAGGCACATCGGGACAGGGGAGACCGGGGAGCTGTTTTTT. Translated, it gives CASSRHIGTGETGELFF.